This TCR beta chain was sequenced during a study of T cells expressing NK-cell markers. This CDR3 is built from 13 residues. Germline CDR1 is SGHDT and CDR2 is YYEEEE. Reanalyzing the 5' RACE reads, TCRdb keeps one entry per CDR3 protein, without DNA. Its table lists fewer than 550,000 distinct CDR3 sequences. Sample: blood T cells: a sorted CD56 or NKG2C T cell subset, CD4+ or CD8+ T cells, or bulk PBMC T cells (not recorded which). This chain links TRBV5-6 with TRBJ2-1; TCRdb picks TRBD1, but there is no DNA to check that call. The sequence derives from a woman aged 50 to 60 in good health. The chain's CDR3 is CASTPFGYNEQFF.